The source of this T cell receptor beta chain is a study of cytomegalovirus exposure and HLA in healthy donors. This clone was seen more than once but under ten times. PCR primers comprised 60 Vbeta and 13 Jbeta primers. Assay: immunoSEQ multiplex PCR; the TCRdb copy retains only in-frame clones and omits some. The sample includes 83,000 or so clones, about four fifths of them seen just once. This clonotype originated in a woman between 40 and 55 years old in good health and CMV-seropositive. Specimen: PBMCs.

CDR3 in amino acids: CSVAGVMNTEAFF. CDR3 nucleotide sequence: TGCAGCGTCGCAGGGGTAATGAACACTGAAGCTTTCTTT. The rearrangement uses TRBV29-1 and TRBJ1-1; D is possibly TRBD1 (6 bases). The V gene's germline CDR1 is SQVTM and CDR2 ANQGSEA. Trimming took 6 bases from V and 0 from J, leaving 11 bases between them. This CDR3 spans 13 amino acids.